What follows are 18 T cell receptor beta chains derived from one specimen sequenced in a study of CD8 T cells in Susac syndrome (dated by TCRdb to the late 2010s). Receptor libraries were prepared by the immunoSEQ multiplex PCR assay. RNA was extracted using the RNeasy kit, and about 0.45 to 1 microgram was reverse transcribed with random hexamers. TCRdb trimmed the raw reads at Q25, called clones with MiXCR and kept productive beta chains. Records with the same CDR3 protein are collapsed into one entry carrying the most frequent genes and DNA. In all, the sample holds about 210,000 distinct CDR3 sequences, and 95% of those were seen once. Roughly 0.09% of the sample rests with the top ten. The sample comprised CD4+ T cells from PBMCs. These receptors all stem from a human donor with multiple sclerosis.

The V gene is TRBV10-3, the J gene TRBJ2-3; 7 bases match TRBD2. The J segment lost 1 base and the V segment lost 6 bases, leaving 10 bases of the junction unmatched. Germline CDR1 is ENHRY and CDR2 is SYGVKD. The CDR3 sequence is 16 residues long. CDR3 protein: CAISSLGAGGTDTQYF. CDR3 sequence (DNA): TGTGCCATCAGCTCCTTAGGTGCGGGGGGCACAGATACGCAGTATTTT.

The V and J genes are TRBV3-1 and TRBJ2-7, with 9 nucleotides matching TRBD2. CDR1 and CDR2 from the germline V gene are LGHDT and YNNKEL (reference sequence). V dropped 2 bases and J dropped 2; count of bases not matched to a gene: 7. The CDR3 runs 16 residues. CDR3 sequence (DNA): TGTGCCAGCAGCCAAAGTACGTCTAGCGGGGCCTACGAGCAGTACTTC. Its protein is CASSQSTSSGAYEQYF.

The chain recombines TRBV3-1 with TRBJ1-4; D gene ambiguous. The CDR3 sequence is 13 residues long. The germline V and J ends were trimmed by 1 base and 13 bases, with 13 bases remaining between them. CDR1 and CDR2 (germline): LGHDT, YNNKEL (reference sequence). The CDR3 DNA reads TGTGCCAGCAGCCAAGGGATGCTGCAGAGACTGTTTTTT. It is translated as CASSQGMLQRLFF.

V usage is TRBV20-1 and J usage is TRBJ2-7, with a weak D call TRBD1 (6 bases). V lost 5 bases to trimming and J lost 3 bases, with 17 bases between them. The germline V gene encodes CDR1 DFQATT and CDR2 SNEGSKA (reference sequence). The CDR3 totals 14 residues. CDR3 loop: CSAEDRMMNYEQYF. As DNA, the CDR3 is TGCAGTGCTGAAGACAGGATGATGAACTACGAGCAGTACTTC.

V is TRBV9 and J is TRBJ2-7, with D possibly matching TRBD1 (6 bases). Per germline, CDR1 SGDLS and CDR2 YYNGEE. This CDR3 spans 15 amino acids. Between the trimmed V and J ends, which lost 3 bases and 1 base, there was a span of 14 bases. Here the CDR3 DNA reads TGTGCCAGCAGCGCCCGACCAGGGGAATCCTACGAGCAGTACTTC. Translation gives CASSARPGESYEQYF.

The rearrangement uses TRBV29-1 and TRBJ2-5; tentatively, D is TRBD1 (5 bases). The CDR3 covers 13 residues. The V gene lost 3 bases and the J gene lost 4 bases, with 12 bases spanning the gap. The germline V gene encodes CDR1 SQVTM and CDR2 ANQGSEA. CDR3 loop: CSVETEWRETQYF. The CDR3 DNA follows: TGCAGCGTTGAGACAGAGTGGAGAGAGACCCAGTACTTC.

The chain recombines TRBV19 with TRBJ1-5; D gene uncertain. Looked up from germline, CDR1 is LNHDA and CDR2 is SQIVND (reference sequence). This CDR3 has 14 amino acids. The V end was cut by 5 bases, the J end by 0 bases, with 8 bases between. This CDR3 reads CASSYGVSNQPQHF. CDR3 DNA: TGTGCCAGTAGTTACGGCGTTAGCAATCAGCCCCAGCATTTT. Full variable domain (outside the CDR3, taken from reference TRBV19 and TRBJ1-5): DGGITQSPKYLFRKEGQNVTLSCEQNLNHDAMYWYRQDPGQGLRLIYYSQIVNDFQKGDIAEGYSVSREKKESFPLTVTSAQKNPTAFYLCASSYGVSNQPQHFGDGTRLSIL.

The chain joins TRBV12-3 or TRBV12-4 to TRBJ2-3; no reliable D call. The CDR3 extends over 14 amino acids. This chain's CDR3 is CVTSFLTSTDTQYF. CDR3 sequence (DNA): TGTGTCACGAGCTTTCTTACTAGCACAGATACGCAGTATTTT.

The chain employs TRBV29-1 and TRBJ2-3, with a weak D call TRBD2 (5 bases). V shed 2 bases and J shed 6 bases, with 9 bases lying between them. Germline V gene sequence: CDR1 SQVTM, CDR2 ANQGSEA. This CDR3 region has 12 residues. The CDR3 bases are TGCAGCGTTGAACGGGGAACGGATACGCAGTATTTT. Its translation is CSVERGTDTQYF.

The V gene is TRBV20-1, the J gene TRBJ2-5; maybe TRBD1 (8 bases). This CDR3 spans 14 amino acids. Trimming cost V 2 bases and J 1 base, with 11 bases left between them. The germline gives CDR1 DFQATT, CDR2 SNEGSKA (reference sequence). The CDR3 here is CSARSGTGQETQYF. The CDR3 region has the DNA TGCAGTGCTAGAAGCGGGACAGGCCAAGAGACCCAGTACTTC.

This clonotype was found once. The gene calls are TRBV20-1 and TRBJ2-3, with D tentatively TRBD2 (5 bases). This CDR3 region has 12 residues. Trimming removed 8 bases at V and 5 bases at J, with 14 bases between. Looked up from germline, CDR1 is DFQATT and CDR2 is SNEGSKA (reference sequence). The CDR3 loop is CSPVSEGDTQYF. The CDR3 DNA reads as TGCAGTCCCGTTAGCGAGGGAGATACGCAGTATTTT.

The chain recombines TRBV9 with TRBJ1-3; D might be TRBD1 (6 bases). Germline CDR1 reads SGDLS; CDR2 reads YYNGEE. With 0 bases removed from V and 2 bases from J, the gap between germline ends came to 15 bases. This CDR3 has 17 amino acids. The CDR3 region is CASSVDIGGGTGNTIYF. The CDR3, as DNA: TGTGCCAGCAGCGTAGATATTGGAGGGGGGACTGGAAACACCATATATTTT.

The chain employs TRBV27 and TRBJ2-7; 9 positions match TRBD1. The CDR3 has 15 residues. CDR1 and CDR2 (germline): MNHEY, SMNVEV (reference sequence). V dropped 1 base and J dropped 5; count of bases not matched to a gene: 6. The CDR3 here is CASSLFGTGYDEQYF. The DNA of the CDR3 is TGTGCCAGCAGTTTATTTGGGACAGGGTATGACGAGCAGTACTTC.

J is TRBJ1-1 and V is TRBV3-1; D remains ambiguous. Trimming removed 3 bases at V and 1 base at J, with 9 bases between. This CDR3 contains 14 residues. Germline V lookup: CDR1 LGHDT, CDR2 YNNKEL (reference sequence). The CDR3 region has the DNA TGTGCCAGCAGCCAGCGGGGTCGGAACACTGAAGCTTTCTTT. Translating it yields CASSQRGRNTEAFF.

This chain links TRBV20-1 with TRBJ2-3; TRBD2 matches 12 bases. This CDR3 region has 15 residues. Germline-derived CDR1 and CDR2 are DFQATT and SNEGSKA (reference sequence). Trimming took 5 bases from V and 2 from J; bases not matched to a gene: 5. The CDR3 nucleotides read TGCAGTGCTCCCCTAGCGGGAGGGAACACAGATACGCAGTATTTT. Translation: CSAPLAGGNTDTQYF.

This clonotype was recorded once. This sequence joins TRBV12-3 or TRBV12-4 and TRBJ2-7, with TRBD1 matching over 10 bases. This CDR3 spans 14 amino acids. Trimming removed 6 bases from V and 3 bases from J; junction bases left unmatched: 5. CDR3 bases: TGTGCCAGCAGAGGGACAGGGGCGGGCTACGAGCAGTACTTC. Translated, it gives CASRGTGAGYEQYF.

The rearrangement uses TRBV11-2 and TRBJ2-7; D unclear. Germline V gene sequence: CDR1 SGHAT, CDR2 FQNNGV. V was pared by 4 bases and J by 2 bases, with 0 bases between. This CDR3 is 10 amino acids long. CDR3 sequence (DNA): TGTGCCAGCAGCTCCTACGAGCAGTACTTC. It codes for CASSSYEQYF.

This clonotype was recorded once. The rearrangement uses TRBV27 and TRBJ2-6, with TRBD2 matching over 7 bases. V gave up 5 bases and J gave up 4 bases; unmatched junction bases: 8. The germline gives CDR1 MNHEY, CDR2 SMNVEV (reference sequence). The CDR3 loop spans 16 amino acids. The CDR3 loop reads CASSNLLARGANVLTF. The CDR3 DNA follows: TGTGCCAGCAGTAACCTACTAGCGAGAGGGGCCAACGTCCTGACTTTC.